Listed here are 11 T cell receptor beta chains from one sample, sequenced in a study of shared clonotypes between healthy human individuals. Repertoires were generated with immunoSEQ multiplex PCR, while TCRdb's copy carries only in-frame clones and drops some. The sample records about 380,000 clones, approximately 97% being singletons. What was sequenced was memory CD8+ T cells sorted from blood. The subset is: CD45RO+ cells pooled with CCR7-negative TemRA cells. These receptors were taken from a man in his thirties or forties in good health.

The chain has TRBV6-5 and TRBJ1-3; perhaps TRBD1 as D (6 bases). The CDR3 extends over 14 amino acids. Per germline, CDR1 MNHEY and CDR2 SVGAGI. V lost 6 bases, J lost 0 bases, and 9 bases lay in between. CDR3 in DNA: TGTGCCAGCAGGACACAGGGCTCTGGAAACACCATATATTTT. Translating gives CASRTQGSGNTIYF.

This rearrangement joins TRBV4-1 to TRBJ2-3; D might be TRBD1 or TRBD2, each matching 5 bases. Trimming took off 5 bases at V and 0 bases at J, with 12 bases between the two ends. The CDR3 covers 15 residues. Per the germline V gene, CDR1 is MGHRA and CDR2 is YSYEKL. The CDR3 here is CASSTTGRSTDTQYF. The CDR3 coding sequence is TGCGCCAGCAGCACAACGGGACGAAGCACAGATACGCAGTATTTT.

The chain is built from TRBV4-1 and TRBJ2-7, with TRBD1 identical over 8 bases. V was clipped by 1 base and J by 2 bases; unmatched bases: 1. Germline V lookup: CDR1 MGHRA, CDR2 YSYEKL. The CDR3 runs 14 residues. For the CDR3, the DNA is TGCGCCAGCAGCCAAGGGACAGGGCCCTACGAGCAGTACTTC. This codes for CASSQGTGPYEQYF.

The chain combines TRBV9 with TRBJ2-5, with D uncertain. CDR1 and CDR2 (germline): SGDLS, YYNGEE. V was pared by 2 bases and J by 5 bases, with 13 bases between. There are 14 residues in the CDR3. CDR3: CASSVGRKWETQYF. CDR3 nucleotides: TGTGCCAGCAGCGTCGGACGCAAGTGGGAGACCCAGTACTTC.

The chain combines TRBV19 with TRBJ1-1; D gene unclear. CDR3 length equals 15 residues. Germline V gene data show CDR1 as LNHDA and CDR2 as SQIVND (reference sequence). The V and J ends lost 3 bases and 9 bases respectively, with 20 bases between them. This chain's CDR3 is CASSILATNRDKAFF. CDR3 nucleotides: TGTGCCAGTAGTATTCTGGCGACAAACCGTGATAAAGCTTTCTTT. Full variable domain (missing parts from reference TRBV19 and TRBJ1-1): DGGITQSPKYLFRKEGQNVTLSCEQNLNHDAMYWYRQDPGQGLRLIYYSQIVNDFQKGDIAEGYSVSREKKESFPLTVTSAQKNPTAFYLCASSILATNRDKAFFGQGTRLTVV.

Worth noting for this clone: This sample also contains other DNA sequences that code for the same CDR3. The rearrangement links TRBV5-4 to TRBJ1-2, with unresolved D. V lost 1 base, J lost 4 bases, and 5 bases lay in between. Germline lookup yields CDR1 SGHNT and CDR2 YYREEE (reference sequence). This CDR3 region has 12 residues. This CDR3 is CASSLSGYGYTF. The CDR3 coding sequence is TGTGCCAGCAGCTTGTCTGGCTATGGCTACACCTTC.

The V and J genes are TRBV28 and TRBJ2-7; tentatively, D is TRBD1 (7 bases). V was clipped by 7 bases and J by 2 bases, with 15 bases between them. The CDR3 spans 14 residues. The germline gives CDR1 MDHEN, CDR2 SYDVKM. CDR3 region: CASNPGGHPYEQYF. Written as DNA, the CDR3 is TGTGCCAGCAACCCAGGGGGGCACCCCTACGAGCAGTACTTC. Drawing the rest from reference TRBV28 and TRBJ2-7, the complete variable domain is DVKVTQSSRYLVKRTGEKVFLECVQDMDHENMFWYRQDPGLGLRLIYFSYDVKMKEKGDIPEGYSVSREKKERFSLILESASTNQTSMYLCASNPGGHPYEQYFGPGTRLTVT.

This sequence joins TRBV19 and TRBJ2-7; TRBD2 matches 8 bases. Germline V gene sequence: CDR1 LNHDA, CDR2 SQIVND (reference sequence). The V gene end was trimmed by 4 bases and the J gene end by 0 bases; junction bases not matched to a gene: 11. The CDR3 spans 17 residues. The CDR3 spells CASSRAGLARSSYEQYF. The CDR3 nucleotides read TGTGCCAGTAGTAGAGCCGGACTAGCTAGGAGCTCCTACGAGCAGTACTTC.

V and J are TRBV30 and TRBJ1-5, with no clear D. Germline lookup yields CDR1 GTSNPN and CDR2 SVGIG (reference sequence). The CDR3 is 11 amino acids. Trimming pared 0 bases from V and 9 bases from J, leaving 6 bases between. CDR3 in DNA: TGTGCCTGGAGTGTAGGAGGGCCCCAGCATTTT. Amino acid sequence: CAWSVGGPQHF.

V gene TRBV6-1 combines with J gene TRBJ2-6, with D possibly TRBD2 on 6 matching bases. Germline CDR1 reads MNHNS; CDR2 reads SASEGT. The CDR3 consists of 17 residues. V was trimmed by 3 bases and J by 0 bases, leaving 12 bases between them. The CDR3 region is CASSDVGGSSGANVLTF. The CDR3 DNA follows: TGTGCCAGCAGTGACGTGGGAGGTAGCTCTGGGGCCAACGTCCTGACTTTC.

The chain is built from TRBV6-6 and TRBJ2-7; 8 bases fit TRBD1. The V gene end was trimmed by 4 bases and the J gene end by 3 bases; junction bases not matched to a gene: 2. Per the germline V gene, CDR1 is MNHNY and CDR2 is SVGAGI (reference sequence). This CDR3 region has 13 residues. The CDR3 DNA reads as TGTGCCAGCAGTTCGGACAGGGACTACGAGCAGTACTTC. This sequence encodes CASSSDRDYEQYF.